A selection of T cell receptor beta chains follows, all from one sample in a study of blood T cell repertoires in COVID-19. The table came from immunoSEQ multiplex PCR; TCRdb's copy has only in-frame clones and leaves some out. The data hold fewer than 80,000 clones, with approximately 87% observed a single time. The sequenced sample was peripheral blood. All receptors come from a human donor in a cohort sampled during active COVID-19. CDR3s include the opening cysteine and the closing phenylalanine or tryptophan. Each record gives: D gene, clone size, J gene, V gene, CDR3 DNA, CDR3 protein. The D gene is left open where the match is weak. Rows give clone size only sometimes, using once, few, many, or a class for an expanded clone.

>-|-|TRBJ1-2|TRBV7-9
TGTGCCAGCAGCTCCCGGGATGGTCCATATGGCTACACCTTC
CASSSRDGPYGYTF
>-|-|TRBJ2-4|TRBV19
TGTGCCAGTAGTAGGGGGGAAACCAAAAACATTCAGTACTTC
CASSRGETKNIQYF
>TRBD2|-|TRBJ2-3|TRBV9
TGTGCCAGCAGCGTAGGGGAGGGGATGAGCACAGATACGCAGTATTTT
CASSVGEGMSTDTQYF
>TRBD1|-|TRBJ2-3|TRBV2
TGTGCCAGCAGTCAGGGGGCATTGTCCATTACGCAGTATTTT
CASSQGALSITQYF
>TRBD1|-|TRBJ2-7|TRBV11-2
TGTGCCAGCACTCCCGGACAGGGAAGATCTCTGTACTTC
CASTPGQGRSLYF
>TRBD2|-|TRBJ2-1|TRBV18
TGTGCCAGCTCACCAGGGACTAGCGGGAGCAACTACAATGAGCAGTTCTTC
CASSPGTSGSNYNEQFF
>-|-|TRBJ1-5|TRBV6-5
TGTGCCAGCAGCCTCCGACATACCAATCAGCCCCAGCATTTT
CASSLRHTNQPQHF
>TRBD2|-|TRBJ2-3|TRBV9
TGTGCCAGCAGCGTAGTCGGGGGGGCGGCAGATACGCAGTATTTT
CASSVVGGAADTQYF
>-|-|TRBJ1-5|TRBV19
TGTGCCAGTAGTATAGTACAGGGATATCAGCCCCAGCATTTT
CASSIVQGYQPQHF
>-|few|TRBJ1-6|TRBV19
TGTGCCAGTAGCGTCGCGGGGCGGAATTCACCCCTCCACTTT
CASSVAGRNSPLHF
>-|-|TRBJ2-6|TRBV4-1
TGCGCCAGCAGCCAGTCAGGGGCGCCGGGGGGGGCCAACGTCCTGACTTTC
CASSQSGAPGGANVLTF
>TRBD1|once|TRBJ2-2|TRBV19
TGTGCCAGTAGTATAGGCCGGGACAGGAACACCGGGGAGCTGTTTTTT
CASSIGRDRNTGELFF
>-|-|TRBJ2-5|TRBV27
TGTGCCAGCAGGTCAGCGGAGTGGGTCCAAGAGACCCAGTACTTC
CASRSAEWVQETQYF
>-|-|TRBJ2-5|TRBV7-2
TGTGCCAGCAGCTTAGCGGGAGATCTAGAGACCCAGTACTTC
CASSLAGDLETQYF
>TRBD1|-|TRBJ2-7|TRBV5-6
TGTGCCAGCAGCTCGTGGCAGGGGGCGAACGAGCAGTACTTC
CASSSWQGANEQYF
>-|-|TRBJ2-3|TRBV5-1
TGCGCCAGCAGCTTGGTGCGGACAGACACAGATACGCAGTATTTT
CASSLVRTDTDTQYF
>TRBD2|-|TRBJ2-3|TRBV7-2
TGTGCCAGCAGCCAAGGGACTAGCGCTAGCACAGATACGCAGTATTTT
CASSQGTSASTDTQYF
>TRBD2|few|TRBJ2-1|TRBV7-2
TGTGCCAGCAGCTCCGTAGGGACTAGGGGGATCGTTGAGCAGTTCTTC
CASSSVGTRGIVEQFF
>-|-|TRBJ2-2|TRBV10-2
TGCGCCAGCGTGGCAGGGTTGCGCACCGGGGAGCTGTTTTTT
CASVAGLRTGELFF
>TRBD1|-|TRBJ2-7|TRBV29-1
TGCAGCGTTTATATCCCAGGGGGCTACGAGCAGTACTTC
CSVYIPGGYEQYF
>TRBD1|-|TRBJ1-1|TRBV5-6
TGTGCCAGCAGTTCCCGGGACAGGGGTATGGCTTTCTTT
CASSSRDRGMAFF
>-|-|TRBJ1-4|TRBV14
TGTGCCAGCAGCCAGGACAGTCAGAGACTGTTTTTT
CASSQDSQRLFF
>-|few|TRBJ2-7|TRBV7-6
TGTGCCAGCAGCTTAGACCAGGGATACGAGCAGTACTTC
CASSLDQGYEQYF
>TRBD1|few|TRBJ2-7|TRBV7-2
TGTGCCAGCAGCTTCGGACAGGGGTTCTACGAGCAGTACTTC
CASSFGQGFYEQYF
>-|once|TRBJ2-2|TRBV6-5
TGTGCCAGCCGGCAGGACCCAGGGTGGACCGGGGAGCTGTTTTTT
CASRQDPGWTGELFF
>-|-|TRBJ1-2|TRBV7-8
TGTGCCAGCAGCCCCGGACTGAACTATGGCTACACCTTC
CASSPGLNYGYTF
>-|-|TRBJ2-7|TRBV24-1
TGTGCCACCAGTCCAGATATCTACGAGCAGTACTTC
CATSPDIYEQYF
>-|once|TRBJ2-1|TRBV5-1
TGCGCCAGCAGCTTGGATCTAGTGACGAGGAATGAGCAGTTCTTC
CASSLDLVTRNEQFF
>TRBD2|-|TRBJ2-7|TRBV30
TGTGCCTGGAGCGAAGGGGACTACTACGAGCAGTACTTC
CAWSEGDYYEQYF
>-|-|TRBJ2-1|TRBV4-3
TGCGCCAGCAGCCAAGCGGGAAGCAATGAGCAGTTCTTC
CASSQAGSNEQFF
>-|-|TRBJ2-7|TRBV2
TGTGCCAGCAGTGAAGATGCGGACTCCTACGAGCAGTACTTC
CASSEDADSYEQYF
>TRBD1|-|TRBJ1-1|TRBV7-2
TGTGCCAGCAGCCCCCACGGACAGGGTCTCGGAGCTTTCTTT
CASSPHGQGLGAFF
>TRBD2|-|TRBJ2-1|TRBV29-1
TGCAGCCCAACCGGGGTAGCGGGAAACAATGAGCAGTTCTTC
CSPTGVAGNNEQFF
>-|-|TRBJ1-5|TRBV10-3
TGTGCCATCAGTCGACAAATTGATCAGCCCCAGCATTTT
CAISRQIDQPQHF
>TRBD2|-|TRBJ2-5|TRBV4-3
TGCGCCAGCAGCCAAGCTAGCGGGGGAAAAGTCCAGTACTTC
CASSQASGGKVQYF
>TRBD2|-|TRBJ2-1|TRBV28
TGTGCCAGCAGCGGATCGGGACTAGGGAAATACAATGAGCAGTTCTTC
CASSGSGLGKYNEQFF
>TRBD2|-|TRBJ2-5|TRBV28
TGTGCCAGCAGTTCCCCTAATCGTGGCGGGAGGGAGACCCAGTACTTC
CASSSPNRGGRETQYF
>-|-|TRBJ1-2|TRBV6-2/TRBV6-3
TGTGCCAGCAGTTACTCGGGACTCCTGAGGGGCTACACCTTC
CASSYSGLLRGYTF
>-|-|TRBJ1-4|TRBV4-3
TGCGCCAGCAGCCAAGACGAGGGCAGATACTATGAAAAACTGTTTTTT
CASSQDEGRYYEKLFF
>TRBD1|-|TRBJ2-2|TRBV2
TGTGCCAGCCTTCCTGGACAGGGGGCTGTCGGGGAGCTGTTTTTT
CASLPGQGAVGELFF
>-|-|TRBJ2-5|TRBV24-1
TGTGCCACCAGTGATTTTGGGCGCGACGGGACCCAGTACTTC
CATSDFGRDGTQYF
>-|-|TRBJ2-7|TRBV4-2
TGTGCCAGCAGCCAAGATCAGGGCAGCCCCTACGAGCAGTACTTC
CASSQDQGSPYEQYF
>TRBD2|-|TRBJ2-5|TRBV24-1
TGTGCCACCAGTGCCGGGACTAGCGGGCGTCAAGAGACCCAGTACTTC
CATSAGTSGRQETQYF
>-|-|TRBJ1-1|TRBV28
TGTGCCAGCAGTTTGCGGGGGGACACTGAAGCTTTCTTT
CASSLRGDTEAFF
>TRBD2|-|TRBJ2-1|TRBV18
TGTGCCAGCTCACCGCCGGGACTAGCTTCATACAATGAGCAGTTCTTC
CASSPPGLASYNEQFF